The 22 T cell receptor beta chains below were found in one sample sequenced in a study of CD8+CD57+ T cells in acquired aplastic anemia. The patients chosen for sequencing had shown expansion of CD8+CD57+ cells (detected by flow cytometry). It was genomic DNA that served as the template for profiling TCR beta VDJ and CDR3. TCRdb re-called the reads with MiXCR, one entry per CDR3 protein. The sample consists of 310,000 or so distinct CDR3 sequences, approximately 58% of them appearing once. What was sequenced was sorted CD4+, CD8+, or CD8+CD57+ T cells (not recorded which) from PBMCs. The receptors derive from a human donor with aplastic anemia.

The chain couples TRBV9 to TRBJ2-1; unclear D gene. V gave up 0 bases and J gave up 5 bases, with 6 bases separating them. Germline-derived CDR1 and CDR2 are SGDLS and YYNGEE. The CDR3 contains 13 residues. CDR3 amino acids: CASSVVHNNEQFF. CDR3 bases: TGTGCCAGCAGCGTAGTACATAACAATGAGCAGTTCTTC.

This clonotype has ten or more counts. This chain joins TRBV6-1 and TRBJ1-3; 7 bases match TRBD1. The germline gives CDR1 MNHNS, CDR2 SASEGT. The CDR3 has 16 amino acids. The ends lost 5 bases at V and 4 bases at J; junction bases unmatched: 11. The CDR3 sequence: CASSSKATGIGNTIYF. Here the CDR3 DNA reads TGTGCCAGCAGTTCTAAAGCGACAGGGATCGGAAACACCATATATTTT.

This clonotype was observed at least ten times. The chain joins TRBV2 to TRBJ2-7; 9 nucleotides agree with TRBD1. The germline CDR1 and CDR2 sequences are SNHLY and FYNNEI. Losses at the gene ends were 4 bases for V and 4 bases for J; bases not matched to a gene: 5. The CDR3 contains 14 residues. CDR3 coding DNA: TGTGCCAGCAGTGGCGACAGGGGGAGGTACGAGCAGTACTTC. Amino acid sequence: CASSGDRGRYEQYF.

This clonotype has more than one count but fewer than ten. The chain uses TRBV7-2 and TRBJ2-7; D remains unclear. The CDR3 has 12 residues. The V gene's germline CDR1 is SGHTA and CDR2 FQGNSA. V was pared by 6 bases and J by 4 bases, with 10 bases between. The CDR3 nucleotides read TGTGCCAGCAGTTCCGGACGGTACGAGCAGTACTTC. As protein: CASSSGRYEQYF.

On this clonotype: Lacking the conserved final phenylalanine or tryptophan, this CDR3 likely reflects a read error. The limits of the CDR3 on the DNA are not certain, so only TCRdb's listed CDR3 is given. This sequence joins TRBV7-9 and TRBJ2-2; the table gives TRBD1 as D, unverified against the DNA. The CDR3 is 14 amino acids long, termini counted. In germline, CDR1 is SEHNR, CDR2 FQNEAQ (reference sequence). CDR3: CASGDRVNTGELLL.

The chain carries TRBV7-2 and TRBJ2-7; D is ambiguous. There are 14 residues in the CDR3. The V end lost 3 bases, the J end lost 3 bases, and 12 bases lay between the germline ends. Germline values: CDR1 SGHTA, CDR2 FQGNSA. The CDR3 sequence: CASSFGQAFYEQYF. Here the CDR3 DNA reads TGTGCCAGCAGCTTTGGGCAGGCATTCTACGAGCAGTACTTC.

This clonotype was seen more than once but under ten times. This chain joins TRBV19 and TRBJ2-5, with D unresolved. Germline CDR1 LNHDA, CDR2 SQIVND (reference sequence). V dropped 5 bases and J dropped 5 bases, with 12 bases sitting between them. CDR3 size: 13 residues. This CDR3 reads CASSPRYEETQYF. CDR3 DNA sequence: TGTGCCAGTAGTCCCCGATATGAGGAGACCCAGTACTTC.

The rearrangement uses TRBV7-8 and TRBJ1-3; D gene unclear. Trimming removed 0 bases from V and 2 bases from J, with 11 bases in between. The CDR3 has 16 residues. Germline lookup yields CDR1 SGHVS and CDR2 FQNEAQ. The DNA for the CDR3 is TGTGCCAGCAGCTTAGCAGGGTCCTTTACTGGAAACACCATATATTTT. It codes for CASSLAGSFTGNTIYF.

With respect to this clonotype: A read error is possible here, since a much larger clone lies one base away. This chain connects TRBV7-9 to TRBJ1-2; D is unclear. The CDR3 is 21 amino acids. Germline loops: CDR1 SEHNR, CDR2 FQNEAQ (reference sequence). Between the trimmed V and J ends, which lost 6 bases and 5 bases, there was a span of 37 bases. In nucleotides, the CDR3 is TGTGCCAGCAGTTCGACCGGGTCTGGGCCACGGAGTTTGGCCACGGGGTATGGCTACACCTTC. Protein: CASSSTGSGPRSLATGYGYTF.

The CDR3 spells CASSQVGHGYEQYF. The CDR3 bases are TGCGCCAGCAGCCAAGTGGGACATGGGTACGAGCAGTACTTC. The chain couples TRBV4-1 to TRBJ2-7, with a weak D call TRBD1 (6 bases). CDR1 is MGHRA, CDR2 YSYEKL, per germline. V lost 1 base and J lost 4, with 11 bases in between. The CDR3 totals 14 residues.

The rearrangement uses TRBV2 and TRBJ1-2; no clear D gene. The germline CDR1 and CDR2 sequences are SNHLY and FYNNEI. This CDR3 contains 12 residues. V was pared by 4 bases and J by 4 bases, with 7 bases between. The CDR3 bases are TGTGCCAGCAGTGGAGAAGCCTATGGCTACACCTTC. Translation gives CASSGEAYGYTF. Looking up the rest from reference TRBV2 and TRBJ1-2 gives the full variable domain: EPEVTQTPSHQVTQMGQEVILRCVPISNHLYFYWYRQILGQKVEFLVSFYNNEISEKSEIFDDQFSVERPDGSNFTLKIRSTKLEDSAMYFCASSGEAYGYTFGSGTRLTVV.

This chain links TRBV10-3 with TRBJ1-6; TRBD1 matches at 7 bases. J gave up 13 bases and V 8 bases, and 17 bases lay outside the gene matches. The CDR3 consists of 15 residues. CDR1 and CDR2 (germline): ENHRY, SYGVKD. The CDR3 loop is CAIGAARDSGLPLHF. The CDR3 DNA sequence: TGTGCCATCGGAGCAGCGCGGGACAGCGGACTTCCCCTCCACTTT.

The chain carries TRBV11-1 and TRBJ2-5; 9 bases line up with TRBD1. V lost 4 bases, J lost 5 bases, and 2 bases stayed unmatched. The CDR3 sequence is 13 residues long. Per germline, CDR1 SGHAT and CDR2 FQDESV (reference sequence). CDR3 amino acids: CASSYTGGETQYF. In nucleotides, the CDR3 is TGTGCCAGCAGCTACACAGGGGGCGAGACCCAGTACTTC.

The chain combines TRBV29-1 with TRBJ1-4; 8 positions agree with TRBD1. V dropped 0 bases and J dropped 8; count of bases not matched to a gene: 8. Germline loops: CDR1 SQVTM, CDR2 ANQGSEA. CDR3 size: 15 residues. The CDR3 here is CSVEDPDRGGEKLFF. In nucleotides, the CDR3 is TGCAGCGTTGAAGACCCTGACAGGGGCGGCGAAAAACTGTTTTTT. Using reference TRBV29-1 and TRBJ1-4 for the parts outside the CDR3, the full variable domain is SAVISQKPSRDICQRGTSLTIQCQVDSQVTMMFWYRQQPGQSLTLIATANQGSEATYESGFVIDKFPISRPNLTFSTLTVSNMSPEDSSIYLCSVEDPDRGGEKLFFGSGTQLSVL.

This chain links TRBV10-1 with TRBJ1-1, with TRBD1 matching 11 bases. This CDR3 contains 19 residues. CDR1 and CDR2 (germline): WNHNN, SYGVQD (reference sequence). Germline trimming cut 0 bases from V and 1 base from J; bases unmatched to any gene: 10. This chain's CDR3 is CASSESYGTGGIQNTEAFF. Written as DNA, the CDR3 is TGCGCCAGCAGTGAGTCCTACGGGACAGGGGGTATACAGAACACTGAAGCTTTCTTT.

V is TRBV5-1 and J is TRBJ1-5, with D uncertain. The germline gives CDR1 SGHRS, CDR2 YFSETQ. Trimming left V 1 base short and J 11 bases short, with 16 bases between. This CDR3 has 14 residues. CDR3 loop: CASSLMSGKETQHF. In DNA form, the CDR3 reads TGCGCCAGCAGCTTGATGAGCGGTAAAGAGACCCAGCATTTT.

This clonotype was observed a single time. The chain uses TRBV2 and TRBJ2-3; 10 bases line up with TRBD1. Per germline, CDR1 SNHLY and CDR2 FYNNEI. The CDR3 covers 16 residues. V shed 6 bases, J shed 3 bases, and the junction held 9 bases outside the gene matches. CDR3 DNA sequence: TGTGCCAGCAGGCCGGGACAGGGGACAAGGACAGATACGCAGTATTTT. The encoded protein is CASRPGQGTRTDTQYF.

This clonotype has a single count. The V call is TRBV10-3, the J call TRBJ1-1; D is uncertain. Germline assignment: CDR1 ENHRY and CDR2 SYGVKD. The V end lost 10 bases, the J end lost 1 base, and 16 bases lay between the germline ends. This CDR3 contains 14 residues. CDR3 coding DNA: TGTGCCAGCAAGATGGCGGCAGGGAACACTGAAGCTTTCTTT. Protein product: CASKMAAGNTEAFF.

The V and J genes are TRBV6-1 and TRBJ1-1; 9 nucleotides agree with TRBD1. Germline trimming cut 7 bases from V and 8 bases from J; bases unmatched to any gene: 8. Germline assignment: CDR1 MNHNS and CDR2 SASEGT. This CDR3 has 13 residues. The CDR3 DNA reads TGTGCCAGCACCCGGGACAGGGTATCCGAAGCTTTCTTT. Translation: CASTRDRVSEAFF.

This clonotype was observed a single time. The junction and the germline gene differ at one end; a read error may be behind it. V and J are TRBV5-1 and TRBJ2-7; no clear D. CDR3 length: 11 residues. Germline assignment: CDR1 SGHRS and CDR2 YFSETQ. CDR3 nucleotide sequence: TGCGCCGGCAGCTTGAATTGCGAGCAGTACTTC. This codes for CAGSLNCEQYF.

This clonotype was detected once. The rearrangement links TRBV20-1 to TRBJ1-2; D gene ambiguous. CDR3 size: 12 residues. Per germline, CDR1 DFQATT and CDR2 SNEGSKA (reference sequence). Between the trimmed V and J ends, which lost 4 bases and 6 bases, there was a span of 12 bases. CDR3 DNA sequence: TGCAGTGCTACAAAGGGTCTAGATGGCTACACCTTC. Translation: CSATKGLDGYTF.

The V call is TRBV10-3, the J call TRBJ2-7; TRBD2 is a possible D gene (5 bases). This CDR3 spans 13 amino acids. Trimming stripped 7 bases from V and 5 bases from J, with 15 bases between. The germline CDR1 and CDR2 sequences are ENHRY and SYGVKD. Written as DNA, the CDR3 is TGTGCCATCAAGGGCGGGCTAGCTGACGAGCAGTACTTC. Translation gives CAIKGGLADEQYF.